The clone carrying this T cell receptor (beta chain) was picked up a small number of times. Its antigen remains unidentified. Hyperthyroidism patients, all newly diagnosed, had under 2 months' duration and ages of 18 to 65. Diagnosis used clinical symptoms, serum thyroxine, TRAb, thyroid ultrasound and orbital computed tomography. Using RNA transcripts, the TCR beta CDR3 regions were amplified. A first-round RT-PCR used HTBI primers, followed by a second-round multiplex PCR. TCRdb fed the multiplex PCR reads into MiXCR, producing one record per CDR3 protein. The sample carries over a million distinct CDR3 sequences, about two fifths recorded once. This sample was taken from a study of Graves' ophthalmopathy and Graves' hyperthyroidism. Overall study results and limits: Ophthalmopathy was separated from stable hyperthyroidism by a 13-signature model with roughly 91% sensitivity and 81.08% specificity.

The ends were cut back, 5 bases at V and 8 bases at J, with 15 bases in the middle. The CDR3 contains 13 residues. Germline V gives CDR1 DFQATT, CDR2 SNEGSKA (reference sequence). V usage is TRBV20-1 and J usage is TRBJ1-4; D not resolved. This receptor was identified in an adult man with Graves' hyperthyroidism. The sequenced material came from peripheral blood or thyroid tissue (not recorded which). The chain's CDR3 is CSAQPATLEKLFF. In DNA, the CDR3 is TGCAGTGCTCAACCGGCCACCCTCGAAAAACTGTTTTTT.